These T cell receptor beta chains were read from a single sample in a study of T cell responses to AZD1222 COVID-19 vaccine. Profiled with immunoSEQ multiplex PCR; TCRdb holds only in-frame clones, not every one. The repertoire holds approximately 150,000 clones, with approximately 89% as singletons. The sequenced sample was peripheral blood, obtained 28 days after the second AZD1222 dose. These receptors all stem from an adult who received the AZD1222 COVID-19 vaccine. The CDR3 runs from the conserved cysteine through the conserved F or W. Fields, in order: clone size, D gene, J gene, V gene, CDR3 DNA, CDR3 protein. The D gene is left open where the match is weak. Clone size is not always given. Where it is, it says once, few, many or a class for expanded clones.

- | - | TRBJ1-4 | TRBV6-5 | TGTGCCAGCAGTTTAACAGGTGGAGCAGGAGAAAAACTGTTTTTT | CASSLTGGAGEKLFF
- | - | TRBJ2-5 | TRBV6-5 | TGTGCCAGCAGTTTACAGGGAACACAGTACTTC | CASSLQGTQYF
- | - | TRBJ2-1 | TRBV4-1 | TGCGCCAGCAGAAAATTCCAACCTACCCGATATACGCCGAGCTCCTACAATGAGCAGTTCTTC | CASRKFQPTRYTPSSYNEQFF
- | - | TRBJ2-3 | TRBV18 | TGTGCCAGCTCCGAAAGCACAGATACGCAGTATTTT | CASSESTDTQYF
once | - | TRBJ2-1 | TRBV28 | TGTGCCAGCAGTTTAAGGGGCCGGGGGTACAATAGTGAGCAGTTCTTC | CASSLRGRGYNSEQFF
- | TRBD2 | TRBJ2-2 | TRBV2 | TGTGCCAGCAGTTACGATAGCGGGAGCTGGGGCACCGGGGAGCTGTTTTTT | CASSYDSGSWGTGELFF
- | - | TRBJ1-1 | TRBV10-3 | TGTGCCATCAGTAATTTCGGGGACACTGAAGCTTTCTTT | CAISNFGDTEAFF
- | TRBD2 | TRBJ2-1 | TRBV19 | TGTGCCAGTAGTGGAGGACTAGCTCATAATGAGCAGTTCTTC | CASSGGLAHNEQFF
- | TRBD1 | TRBJ2-5 | TRBV15 | TGTGCCACCAGCAGAGGGCCGGGACAGGGGTCGGCGACCCAGTACTTC | CATSRGPGQGSATQYF
- | TRBD1 | TRBJ2-7 | TRBV3-1/TRBV3-2 | TGTGCCAGCAGCCAACTACAGTCAGGGGGAAAGCAGTACTTC | CASSQLQSGGKQYF
- | - | TRBJ2-7 | TRBV4-1 | TGCGCCAGCGGCTACGGGACGAGAGGCTACGAGCAGTACTTC | CASGYGTRGYEQYF
- | - | TRBJ2-6 | TRBV10-1 | TGCGCCAGCAGCAGTCCCAGAATCTCTGGGGCCAACGTCCTGACTTTC | CASSSPRISGANVLTF
- | - | TRBJ1-4 | TRBV5-1 | TGCGCCAGCAGCCTCGGGCTCCGCGGGACGGGTTGGAATGAAAAACTGTTTTTT | CASSLGLRGTGWNEKLFF
- | TRBD1 | TRBJ1-1 | TRBV30 | TGTGCCTGGAGTGCTTGGACAGGGGGCACTAGGGACGCTGAAGCTTTCTTT | CAWSAWTGGTRDAEAFF
few | - | TRBJ2-1 | TRBV10-2 | TGCGCCAGCAGGGGGGCTTCCTACAATGAGCAGTTCTTC | CASRGASYNEQFF
- | - | TRBJ1-2 | TRBV29-1 | TGCAGCGTTGGGGGCAGGCACTATGGCTACACCTTC | CSVGGRHYGYTF
once | TRBD2 | TRBJ2-2 | TRBV2 | TGTGCCAGCCTAGCGGGAGTAACCGGGGAGCTGTTTTTT | CASLAGVTGELFF
- | - | TRBJ1-2 | TRBV7-5 | TGTGCCAGAAGCTTGAGGGACAGGGCCTATGGCTACACCTTC | CARSLRDRAYGYTF
- | TRBD1 | TRBJ1-4 | TRBV19 | TGTGCCAGTAGTACCGGGACAGGGGATTATACTAATGAAAAACTGTTTTTT | CASSTGTGDYTNEKLFF
once | TRBD2 | TRBJ2-1 | TRBV18 | TGTGCCAGCTCACCACGACTAGCGGGAGGAAATGAGCAGTTCTTC | CASSPRLAGGNEQFF
once | TRBD2 | TRBJ2-3 | TRBV9 | TGTGCCAGCAGCGTAGCTGCGGGAGGCCCAGCAGATACGCAGTATTTT | CASSVAAGGPADTQYF
- | - | TRBJ1-1 | TRBV4-2 | TGTGCCAGCAGCCAACTTCCGGGGACCAACACTGAAGCTTTCTTT | CASSQLPGTNTEAFF
- | - | TRBJ1-2 | TRBV6-2/TRBV6-3 | TGTGCCAGCAGTTACGGCGGAGGGGAAGACTATGGCTACACCTTC | CASSYGGGEDYGYTF
- | - | TRBJ2-1 | TRBV11-3 | TGTGCCAGCAGCTCGACTGGGTTGGGAACGGCCTACAATGAGCAGTTCTTC | CASSSTGLGTAYNEQFF
- | - | TRBJ2-5 | TRBV4-1 | TGCGCCAGCAGCCAAGTGCCCGGGGGCTGGGAGACCCAGTACTTC | CASSQVPGGWETQYF
- | - | TRBJ2-3 | TRBV19 | TGTGCCAGTAGTCTCGGACGCTTGGATACGCAGTATTTT | CASSLGRLDTQYF
- | - | TRBJ2-5 | TRBV2 | TGTGCCAGCAGTGAGGGAGACTTCCAAGAGACCCAGTACTTC | CASSEGDFQETQYF
once | - | TRBJ1-3 | TRBV6-1 | TGTGCCAGCAGTGAAGGGGGGGCTCTCTCTGGAAACACCATATATTTT | CASSEGGALSGNTIYF
- | TRBD1 | TRBJ2-7 | TRBV11-1 | TGTGCCAGCACCATAGGGACAGGGGCGTCGTACGAGCAGTACTTC | CASTIGTGASYEQYF
- | - | TRBJ2-1 | TRBV27 | TGTGCCAGCCGTCCCGGATGGGTTAATGATGAGCAGTTCTTC | CASRPGWVNDEQFF
once | TRBD2 | TRBJ2-2 | TRBV28 | TGTGCCAGCTTAAGGACTAGCGGGAGGGGTCGCGACACCGGGGAGCTGTTTTTT | CASLRTSGRGRDTGELFF
- | TRBD2 | TRBJ2-3 | TRBV6-2/TRBV6-3 | TGTGCCAGCAGTTACGCCTCGGGGGGAGATACGCAGTATTTT | CASSYASGGDTQYF
- | - | TRBJ1-4 | TRBV6-5 | TGTGCCACCTCGGGCGCCACTAATGAAAAACTGTTTTTT | CATSGATNEKLFF
- | - | TRBJ2-1 | TRBV28 | TGTGCCAGCAGTATTGGGGGGAATGAGCAGTTCTTC | CASSIGGNEQFF
- | - | TRBJ1-5 | TRBV3-1/TRBV3-2 | TGTGCCAGCAGCCAAGATCTAACAGATCAGCCCCAGCATTTT | CASSQDLTDQPQHF
- | - | TRBJ1-4 | TRBV18 | TGTGCCAGCTCACCCCCAACTAATGAAAAACTGTTTTTT | CASSPPTNEKLFF
once | - | TRBJ1-1 | TRBV6-5 | TGTGCCAGCAGTTACCTTGACAGAACCTTTGAAGCTTTCTTT | CASSYLDRTFEAFF
- | - | TRBJ2-5 | TRBV9 | TGTGCCAGCAGCCCCCAGGCTTACAGGGGAGGCCAAGAGACCCAGTACTTC | CASSPQAYRGGQETQYF
- | TRBD2 | TRBJ2-1 | TRBV7-2 | TGTGCCAGCAGCTTAGCCAGTAGCGGGCTCAATGAGCAGTTCTTC | CASSLASSGLNEQFF
- | - | TRBJ1-4 | TRBV2 | TGTGCCAGCAGTGAGCTGTTATCTGGTGAAAAACTGTTTTTT | CASSELLSGEKLFF
- | - | TRBJ1-5 | TRBV7-2 | TGTGCCAGCAGCTTAGGTGGCGGCCGCCGCAATCAGCCCCAGCATTTT | CASSLGGGRRNQPQHF
- | TRBD2 | TRBJ2-3 | TRBV9 | TGTGCCAGCAGCGTAAAACCGGGACTAGCGGGAGTGGGGACTAGCACAGATACGCAGTATTTT | CASSVKPGLAGVGTSTDTQYF